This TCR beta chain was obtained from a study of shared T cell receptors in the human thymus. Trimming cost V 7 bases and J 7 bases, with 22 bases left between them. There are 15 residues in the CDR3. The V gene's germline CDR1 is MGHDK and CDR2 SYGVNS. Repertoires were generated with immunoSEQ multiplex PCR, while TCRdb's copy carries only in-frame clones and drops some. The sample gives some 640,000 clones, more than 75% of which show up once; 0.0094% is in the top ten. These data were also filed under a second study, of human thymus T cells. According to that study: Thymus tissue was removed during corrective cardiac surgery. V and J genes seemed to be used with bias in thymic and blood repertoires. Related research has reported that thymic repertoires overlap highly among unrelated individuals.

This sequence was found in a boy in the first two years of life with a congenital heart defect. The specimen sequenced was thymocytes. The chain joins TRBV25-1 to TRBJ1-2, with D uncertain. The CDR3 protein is CASIASSTMSSGYTF. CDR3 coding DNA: TGTGCCAGCATCGCCTCCTCGACAATGTCGTCTGGCTACACCTTC.